The 28 T cell receptor beta chains in this list originate from one sample, sequenced in a study of beta chain features in type 1 diabetes. The isolated RNA, all of it, was reverse transcribed, so expressed TCRB transcripts were what got sequenced. This table comes from immunoSEQ multiplex PCR, and its TCRdb copy is limited to in-frame clones, with some not included. The table lists around 330,000 clones, approximately 10% of them singletons. Sequenced: naive CD4+ T cells from blood. These receptors all come from a woman aged 30 to 39 in good health.

The chain is built from TRBV28 and TRBJ1-4, with no clear D. Germline loops: CDR1 MDHEN, CDR2 SYDVKM. V lost 1 base and J lost 13, with 7 bases in between. CDR3 length equals 11 residues. In DNA form, the CDR3 reads TGTGCCAGCAGTTTATCCCGTCTACTGTTTTTT. Amino acid sequence: CASSLSRLLFF. Combining the CDR3 with reference TRBV28 and TRBJ1-4 gives the whole variable domain DVKVTQSSRYLVKRTGEKVFLECVQDMDHENMFWYRQDPGLGLRLIYFSYDVKMKEKGDIPEGYSVSREKKERFSLILESASTNQTSMYLCASSLSRLLFFGSGTQLSVL.

The genes are TRBV6-1 and TRBJ2-4, with D perhaps matching TRBD1 (6 bases). Germline lookup yields CDR1 MNHNS and CDR2 SASEGT. The CDR3 runs to 17 residues. Trimming left V 1 base short and J 11 bases short, with 24 bases between. CDR3 bases: TGTGCCAGCAGTGAAGAGAGAACCGGGCCCCAGGGGAACGTTCAGTACTTC. As protein: CASSEERTGPQGNVQYF.

The chain has TRBV7-2 and TRBJ1-5, with 8 bases identical to TRBD1. Germline CDR1 is SGHTA and CDR2 is FQGNSA. J gave up 1 base and V 2 bases, and 4 bases lay outside the gene matches. The CDR3 sequence is 16 residues long. The DNA for the CDR3 is TGTGCCAGCAGCTTATTTCAGGGGGCGAGCAATCAGCCCCAGCATTTT. It translates to CASSLFQGASNQPQHF. Looking up the rest from reference TRBV7-2 and TRBJ1-5 gives the full variable domain: GAGVSQSPSNKVTEKGKDVELRCDPISGHTALYWYRQSLGQGLEFLIYFQGNSAPDKSGLPSDRFSAERTGGSVSTLTIQRTQQEDSAVYLCASSLFQGASNQPQHFGDGTRLSIL.

This clone was counted a few times. The rearrangement uses TRBV19 and TRBJ2-1; TRBD2 aligns across 9 bases. The CDR3 length is 16 residues. The germline V gene has CDR1 LNHDA and CDR2 SQIVND (reference sequence). V lost 5 bases and J lost 4; bases outside the gene matches: 9. The CDR3 sequence is CASSVIAGDPYNEQFF. The CDR3 DNA is TGTGCCAGTAGTGTTATAGCGGGAGACCCATACAATGAGCAGTTCTTC.

The J gene is TRBJ2-5, the V gene TRBV4-3; 14 nucleotides align to TRBD2. The V and J ends lost 4 bases and 2 bases, in that order; junction bases with no gene match: 6. The CDR3 extends over 17 amino acids. Germline CDR1 and CDR2: LGHNA and YSLEER. CDR3: CASSLGTSGSLQETQYF. The CDR3 region has the DNA TGCGCCAGCAGCCTAGGGACTAGCGGGAGCTTACAAGAGACCCAGTACTTC.

This clone was seen more than once but under ten times. Written as DNA, the CDR3 is TGTGCCAGCAAAGGGAGAACTAGCGGGCCTACTTTCTTC. Protein: CASKGRTSGPTFF. The chain is built from TRBV28 and TRBJ2-1; 9 bases match TRBD2. V lost 7 bases to trimming and J lost 16 bases; unmatched junction nucleotides: 14. Germline CDR1 MDHEN, CDR2 SYDVKM. The CDR3 consists of 13 residues.

The chain is built from TRBV30 and TRBJ2-7; a weak D match, TRBD1 (5 bases). Germline V gives CDR1 GTSNPN, CDR2 SVGIG (reference sequence). The V end lost 3 bases, the J end lost 4 bases, and 16 bases lay between the germline ends. CDR3 length equals 14 residues. In nucleotides, the CDR3 is TGTGCCTGGAGGGCGCTAGGGGCGTCTTACGAGCAGTACTTC. It is translated as CAWRALGASYEQYF. Complete variable domain (other parts from reference TRBV30 and TRBJ2-7): SQTIHQWPATLVQPVGSPLSLECTVEGTSNPNLYWYRQAAGRGLQLLFYSVGIGQISSEVPQNLSASRPQDRQFILSSKKLLLSDSGFYLCAWRALGASYEQYFGPGTRLTVT.

There are a few counts of this clone. The V call is TRBV7-2, the J call TRBJ2-7, with D maybe TRBD2 (6 bases). V was shortened by 0 bases and J by 7 bases, with 13 bases between the two germline ends. There are 14 residues in the CDR3. CDR1 and CDR2 (germline): SGHTA, FQGNSA. DNA of the CDR3: TGTGCCAGCAGCTTAGCATTCAGGGCGGGGGAGCAGTACTTC. Its protein is CASSLAFRAGEQYF.

In its sample, this clone was seen a few times. J is TRBJ2-6 and V is TRBV18, with TRBD1 identical over 7 bases. The CDR3 is made up of 17 amino acids. The V gene's germline CDR1 is KGHSH and CDR2 LQKENI. Trimming at V came to 5 bases and at J to 4 bases, leaving 11 bases not matched to a gene. CDR3 region: CASSSRQGMGGANVLTF. The DNA of the CDR3 is TGTGCCAGCTCAAGCAGACAGGGAATGGGAGGGGCCAACGTCCTGACTTTC.

This rearrangement joins TRBV30 to TRBJ2-5, with a tentative D call TRBD1 (6 bases). The V end was cut by 8 bases, the J end by 2 bases, with 12 bases between. Germline lookup yields CDR1 GTSNPN and CDR2 SVGIG (reference sequence). This CDR3 region has 12 residues. As DNA, the CDR3 is TGTGCCGGCAATCAGGGGCAAGAGACCCAGTACTTC. Its protein is CAGNQGQETQYF.

J is TRBJ2-3 and V is TRBV9; the D is unclear. V shed 5 bases and J shed 2 bases, with 12 bases lying between them. This CDR3 region has 14 residues. Germline loops: CDR1 SGDLS, CDR2 YYNGEE. The CDR3 is CASSATRFTDTQYF. The CDR3 DNA is TGTGCCAGCAGTGCGACACGATTCACAGATACGCAGTATTTT.

The chain has TRBV30 and TRBJ1-5; no firm D call. Trimming left V 2 bases short and J 2 bases short, with 7 bases between. The germline V gene encodes CDR1 GTSNPN and CDR2 SVGIG (reference sequence). The CDR3 consists of 13 residues. The CDR3 region is CAWSRFGNQPQHF. As DNA, the CDR3 is TGTGCCTGGAGTCGGTTTGGCAATCAGCCCCAGCATTTT.

This clone was picked up a small number of times. The chain couples TRBV9 to TRBJ2-3; a possible D gene is TRBD2 (6 bases). CDR1 and CDR2 (germline): SGDLS, YYNGEE. V was trimmed by 0 bases and J by 0 bases, leaving 11 bases between them. This CDR3 comprises 16 residues. In DNA, the CDR3 is TGTGCCAGCAGCGTAGTCGTAGGGACTAGCACAGATACGCAGTATTTT. Amino acid sequence: CASSVVVGTSTDTQYF. The full variable domain, in which reference TRBV9 and TRBJ2-3 provide the parts outside the CDR3, is DSGVTQTPKHLITATGQRVTLRCSPRSGDLSVYWYQQSLDQGLQFLIQYYNGEERAKGNILERFSAQQFPDLHSELNLSSLELGDSALYFCASSVVVGTSTDTQYFGPGTRLTVL.

This chain connects TRBV2 to TRBJ2-4, with TRBD1 identical over 7 bases. CDR1 SNHLY and CDR2 FYNNEI come from the germline V gene. The CDR3 length is 15 residues. V lost 7 bases, J lost 0 bases, and 6 bases stayed unmatched. The CDR3 protein is CASTEQGLAKNIQYF. The CDR3 DNA reads as TGTGCCAGCACCGAACAGGGGCTAGCCAAAAACATTCAGTACTTC.

This clone has more than one count but fewer than ten. The chain employs TRBV7-2 and TRBJ2-1, with a possible D match to TRBD2 (6 bases). This CDR3 spans 16 amino acids. The V gene lost 1 base and the J gene lost 7 bases, with 17 bases spanning the gap. From germline, CDR1 is SGHTA and CDR2 FQGNSA. The CDR3 DNA reads TGTGCCAGCAGCTTAGTGCAGGGACTCCGGGCTAATGAGCAGTTCTTC. Amino acid sequence: CASSLVQGLRANEQFF.

The chain couples TRBV27 to TRBJ1-2, with D hard to call. The V gene's germline CDR1 is MNHEY and CDR2 SMNVEV (reference sequence). This CDR3 has 14 residues. Trimming removed 5 bases at V and 1 base at J, with 11 bases between. The CDR3 DNA sequence: TGTGCCAGCAGTCCTATCGGGGTTAACTATGGCTACACCTTC. Its protein is CASSPIGVNYGYTF.

The sample holds a few counts of this clone. This chain links TRBV5-1 with TRBJ2-4; 15 positions match TRBD2. The CDR3 is made up of 16 amino acids. The ends lost 4 bases at V and 6 bases at J; junction bases unmatched: 5. CDR1 and CDR2 (germline): SGHRS, YFSETQ. The CDR3: CASSLGLAGGANIQYF. The CDR3 DNA is TGCGCCAGCAGCCTGGGACTAGCGGGAGGAGCAAACATTCAGTACTTC.

The chain recombines TRBV27 with TRBJ2-1; TRBD2 aligns across 9 bases. CDR3 length: 14 residues. CDR1 MNHEY and CDR2 SMNVEV come from the germline V gene (reference sequence). V was pared by 6 bases and J by 5 bases, with 5 bases of the junction left unmatched. The CDR3 sequence is CASRKTSGNNEQFF. The CDR3 region has the DNA TGTGCCAGCAGGAAGACTAGCGGAAACAATGAGCAGTTCTTC.

The rearrangement links TRBV6-5 to TRBJ1-5, with unresolved D. From germline, CDR1 is MNHEY and CDR2 SVGAGI. The V end lost 4 bases, the J end lost 3 bases, and 13 bases lay between the germline ends. The CDR3 extends over 15 amino acids. The CDR3 reads CASSSEAGNNQPQHF. The CDR3 DNA reads TGTGCCAGCAGTTCCGAGGCGGGGAACAATCAGCCCCAGCATTTT.

The chain combines TRBV6-1 with TRBJ2-1; 7 bases are shared with TRBD1. The trim removed 5 bases at V and 2 bases at J, leaving 6 bases unmatched. Germline CDR1 MNHNS, CDR2 SASEGT. The CDR3 loop spans 15 amino acids. The CDR3, as DNA: TGTGCCAGCAGTCCACCCGGGACAGCCTACAATGAGCAGTTCTTC. Translating gives CASSPPGTAYNEQFF.

CDR3 in amino acids: CASSQDFQRETTGELFF. Here the CDR3 DNA reads TGCGCCAGCAGCCAAGATTTCCAGCGGGAGACCACCGGGGAGCTGTTTTTT. The chain combines TRBV4-3 with TRBJ2-2; TRBD2 matches at 8 bases. This CDR3 is built from 17 residues. Losses at the gene ends were 0 bases for V and 4 bases for J; bases not matched to a gene: 7. Germline values: CDR1 LGHNA, CDR2 YSLEER.

This clone was counted a few times. The J gene is TRBJ2-3, the V gene TRBV28; TRBD2 matches at 8 bases. Germline V gives CDR1 MDHEN, CDR2 SYDVKM. The CDR3 consists of 20 residues. Trimming at V came to 4 bases and at J to 3 bases, leaving 21 bases not matched to a gene. CDR3 region: CASSWRGAGVGLMRTDTQYF. CDR3 DNA sequence: TGTGCCAGCAGTTGGCGGGGAGCGGGAGTCGGTCTTATGAGGACAGATACGCAGTATTTT.

The rearrangement uses TRBV4-2 and TRBJ2-2; D perhaps matches TRBD1 (6 bases). CDR1 is LGHNA and CDR2 is YNFKEQ in the germline V gene. V lost 4 bases and J lost 7, with 10 bases in between. CDR3 length: 13 amino acids. This CDR3 is CASSPTGLGELFF. CDR3 DNA sequence: TGTGCCAGCAGCCCAACAGGGCTCGGGGAGCTGTTTTTT.

In this sample, this clone turned up a few times. The rearrangement joins TRBV29-1 to TRBJ1-1; 7 positions match TRBD1. J lost 3 bases, V lost 2 bases, and 6 bases had no gene match. The length of the CDR3 is 14 residues. Germline V gene sequence: CDR1 SQVTM, CDR2 ANQGSEA. The CDR3 sequence: CSVERSDRDTEAFF. As DNA, the CDR3 is TGCAGCGTTGAAAGAAGTGACAGGGACACTGAAGCTTTCTTT. The full variable domain, in which reference TRBV29-1 and TRBJ1-1 provide the parts outside the CDR3, is SAVISQKPSRDICQRGTSLTIQCQVDSQVTMMFWYRQQPGQSLTLIATANQGSEATYESGFVIDKFPISRPNLTFSTLTVSNMSPEDSSIYLCSVERSDRDTEAFFGQGTRLTVV.

This clone was counted only a few times. This chain connects TRBV29-1 to TRBJ1-1; D remains unclear. This CDR3 has 13 residues. V shed 4 bases and J shed 3 bases, with 12 bases lying between them. The V gene's germline CDR1 is SQVTM and CDR2 ANQGSEA. As DNA, the CDR3 is TGCAGCGTTGTGGTTATTGAGGACACTGAAGCTTTCTTT. Translated: CSVVVIEDTEAFF.

The V gene is TRBV7-9, the J gene TRBJ2-7, with 7 nucleotides matching TRBD1. Per the germline V gene, CDR1 is SEHNR and CDR2 is FQNEAQ (reference sequence). The V segment lost 4 bases and the J segment 2 bases; nucleotides outside the gene matches: 8. This CDR3 has 15 amino acids. The CDR3 DNA follows: TGTGCCAGCAGCTCTACCGGGACAGCTACCTACGAGCAGTACTTC. Its protein is CASSSTGTATYEQYF.

V usage is TRBV23-1 and J usage is TRBJ2-7, with 11 bases fitting TRBD2. TRBV23-1 is an ORF, and what it does is uncertain. The CDR3 is 16 amino acids. V lost 4 bases to trimming and J lost 0 bases; unmatched junction nucleotides: 5. The CDR3 DNA follows: TGCGCCAGCAGTCTGGCTAGCGGGAGGCACTCCTACGAGCAGTACTTC. Its protein is CASSLASGRHSYEQYF.

The table lists this clone with a few counts. The V and J genes are TRBV28 and TRBJ2-3, with 9 bases lining up with TRBD2. The length of the CDR3 is 15 residues. Germline V lookup: CDR1 MDHEN, CDR2 SYDVKM. V shed 4 bases, J shed 4 bases, and the junction held 6 bases outside the gene matches. The CDR3, as DNA: TGTGCCAGCAGTTCAGCGGGAGGTGAAGCAGATACGCAGTATTTT. Its protein product is CASSSAGGEADTQYF.